This TCR beta chain emerged from a study of beta chain features in type 1 diabetes (dated by TCRdb to the late 2010s). For context, the study as a whole: Mean age, gender distribution, total cell number and subset yield were not different between patients and healthy donors. A total of some 100,000,000 sorted cells were examined across all samples, and the number of cells per subset was strongly correlated with RNA yield. In the study, recently diagnosed type 1 diabetes patients and matched healthy donors were compared on the TCRB repertoires of their sorted circulating CD4+ T cell subsets. Regulatory and stem cell-like memory subsets were isolated from only 8 patients and about eight healthy donors, whereas naive and central memory subsets came from all 30 or so donors.

Measured from the cysteine to the phenylalanine, the CDR3 is 14 residues long. Only the CDR3 region is kept as DNA, spanning 42 bases read in frame from base 1. As encoded in the germline V gene, CDR1 is SGHTA while CDR2 is FQGNSA. Unmatched junction bases come to 14, with V trimmed by 4 bases and J by 15 bases. What the authors observed across the whole study: Naive, central memory and regulatory TCRB repertoires appeared to be more alike among patients than among healthy donors. Patients with type 1 diabetes made fewer insertions and deleted more nucleotides at VDJ recombination sites, implying thymic rearrangement abnormalities. Because cDNA rather than genomic DNA was sequenced, highly expressing activated cells could have been over-represented, although no difference in activation and CD3 levels was found between groups. Only small numbers of individuals were included in the HLA sub-analyses, which left unresolved whether HLA type had any influence on TCRB rearrangement. Type 1 diabetes patients showed a moderate but significant shortening of TCRB CDR3 length in all four CD4+ subsets. PCR might favor shorter templates, but patient and control samples were amplified and corrected together, so any skew would affect both groups equally.

Turning to this clone: What this receptor recognizes is not known. Nothing much larger sits one base from this clone, and base qualities are not available.

A single peripheral blood draw of around 120 mL on average was collected from each donor into heparinised tubes. Naive, central memory, regulatory and stem cell-like memory CD4+ T cells were sorted on a BD FACSAria II using a panel including CD45RO, CCR7, CD25, CD127, CD95 and CD27. Purity was above 98% for every sorted population. PBMCs were isolated right away by Lymphoprep density gradient centrifugation and were stained directly, without culture. So that batch effects would be minimized, each experiment stained and sorted samples in pairs, pairing one healthy donor with one patient. All of the isolated RNA was reverse transcribed with the High Capacity cDNA Reverse Transcription Kit, so expressed TCRB transcripts were sequenced. Deep immunoSEQ sequencing was applied to naive, central memory and regulatory T cell samples, giving an average of about 3.7 million total reads per sample. After sorted cells were lysed in RLT buffer, RNA was extracted with DNase-treated RNeasy Micro or Mini kits, with the choice depending on cell number. Each cell subset was processed on its own to prevent cross-contamination, while patient and healthy donor samples were processed together. TCRB sequences were amplified from cDNA with the immunoSEQ multiplex PCR, producing 87-bp fragments spanning the CDR3 region. Sequencing of the amplicons was performed on the Illumina HiSeq platform. Per the authors' processing: Synthetic template baselines were used to correct PCR bias computationally, reads within Hamming distance 2 were collapsed together, and singletons that could not be merged were discarded. By aligning reads against IMGT, V, D and J genes, CDR3 length, and insertions or deletions at six rearrangement sites were assigned. Within each subset, clonotype counts were normalized to sorted cell number, and only after that were true diversity and Gini coefficients computed with the tcR R package. The overlap coefficient, calculated on TCRB nucleotide sequences, was used to quantify repertoire sharing. TCRdb obtained this table from immuneACCESS and retained in-frame rearrangements with V and J assigned. These tables miss some clones; where compared with another copy, unresolved V genes account for less than half of the shortfall, and the remainder is unexplained. Clone size and the V and J calls come from that table; the DNA yielded D and trimming. This sample lists a few hundred thousand clones; around a quarter were detected once. The leading ten clones occupy approximately 4% of the sample.

The sequenced sample consisted of central memory CD4+ T cells from blood. The chain is encoded by TRBV7-2 joined to TRBJ2-1, with 8 bases matching TRBD2. The TCR comes from a man younger than 40 in good health. Read as DNA, the sequence is TGTGCCAGCAGCTCCCCGGGGGCGGGAGGTGGTTTGTTCTTC. Translated, this is CASSSPGAGGGLFF.